Below, one T cell receptor beta chain is given with its context. RNA was extracted and reverse transcribed into cDNA as the sequencing template. Assay: immunoSEQ multiplex PCR; the TCRdb copy retains only in-frame clones and omits some. The sample holds about 150,000 clones, roughly 65% seen once. V was trimmed by 2 bases and J by 1 base, leaving 11 bases between them. The CDR3 contains 14 residues. From germline, CDR1 is SQVTM and CDR2 ANQGSEA. The sample is drawn from a study of CD8+ T cells in alopecia areata. Described treatment: oral pan-JAK inhibitor, 5-10 mg twice daily. This receptor was identified in a human donor with alopecia areata. This chain joins TRBV29-1 and TRBJ1-1; D unclear. The sequenced sample was CD4+ T cells sorted from blood, obtained at week 4, from a patient treated with tofacitinib. CDR3 amino acids: CSVELQPKNTEAFF. In DNA, the CDR3 is TGCAGCGTTGAACTACAGCCGAAGAACACTGAAGCTTTCTTT.